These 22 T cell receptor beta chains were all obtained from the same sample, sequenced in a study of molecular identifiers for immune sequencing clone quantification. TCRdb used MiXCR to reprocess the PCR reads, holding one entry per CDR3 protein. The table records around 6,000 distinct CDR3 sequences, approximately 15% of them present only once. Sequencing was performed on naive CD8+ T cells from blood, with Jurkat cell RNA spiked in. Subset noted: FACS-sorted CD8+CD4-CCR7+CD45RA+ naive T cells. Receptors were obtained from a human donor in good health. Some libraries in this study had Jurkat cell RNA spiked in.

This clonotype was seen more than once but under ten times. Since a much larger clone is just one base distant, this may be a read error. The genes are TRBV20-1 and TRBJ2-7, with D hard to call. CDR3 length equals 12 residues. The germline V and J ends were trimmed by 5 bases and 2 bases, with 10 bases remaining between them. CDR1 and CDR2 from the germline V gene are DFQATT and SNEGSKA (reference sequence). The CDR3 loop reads CSADPVTYEQYF. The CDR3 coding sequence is TGCAGTGCTGACCCAGTAACCTACGAGCAGTACTTC.

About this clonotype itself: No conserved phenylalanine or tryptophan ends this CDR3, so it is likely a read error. The CDR3 DNA follows: TGTGCCGGCAGCCCGAGGACTAGCGGGAGTATTTCCCAAGAGACCCAGTACCTC. Translation: CAGSPRTSGSISQETQYL. The chain employs TRBV4-2 and TRBJ2-5, with 13 bases matching TRBD2. The germline V gene encodes CDR1 LGHNA and CDR2 YNFKEQ. This CDR3 is 18 amino acids long.

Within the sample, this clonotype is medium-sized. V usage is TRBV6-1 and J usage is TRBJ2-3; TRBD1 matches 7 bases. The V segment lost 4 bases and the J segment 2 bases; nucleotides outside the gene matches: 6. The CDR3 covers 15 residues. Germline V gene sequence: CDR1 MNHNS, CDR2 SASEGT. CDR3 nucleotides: TGTGCCAGCAGTGCACGCCAGGGGGACACAGATACGCAGTATTTT. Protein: CASSARQGDTDTQYF.

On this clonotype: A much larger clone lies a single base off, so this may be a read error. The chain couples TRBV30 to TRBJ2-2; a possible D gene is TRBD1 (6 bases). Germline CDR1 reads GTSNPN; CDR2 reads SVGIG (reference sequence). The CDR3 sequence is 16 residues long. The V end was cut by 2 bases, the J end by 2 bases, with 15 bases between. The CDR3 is CAWSPRAGVNTGELFF. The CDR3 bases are TGTGCCTGGAGTCCCCGGGCAGGGGTCAACACCGGGGAGCTGTTTTTT.

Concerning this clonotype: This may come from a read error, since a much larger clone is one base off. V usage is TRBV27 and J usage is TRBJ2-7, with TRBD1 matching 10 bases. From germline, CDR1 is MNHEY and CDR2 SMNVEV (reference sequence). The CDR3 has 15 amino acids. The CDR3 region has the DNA TGTGCCAGCAAACTTGGACAGGGGGTGACCTACGAGCAGTGCTTC. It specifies CASKLGQGVTYEQCF.

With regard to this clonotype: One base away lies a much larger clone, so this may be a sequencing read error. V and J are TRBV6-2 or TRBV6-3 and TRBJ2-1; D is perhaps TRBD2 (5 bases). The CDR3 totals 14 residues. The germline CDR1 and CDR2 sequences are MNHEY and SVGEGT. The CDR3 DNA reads TGTGCCAGCAGTTACTCGAGTTACGGGGATGAGCGGTTCTTC. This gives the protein CASSYSSYGDERFF.

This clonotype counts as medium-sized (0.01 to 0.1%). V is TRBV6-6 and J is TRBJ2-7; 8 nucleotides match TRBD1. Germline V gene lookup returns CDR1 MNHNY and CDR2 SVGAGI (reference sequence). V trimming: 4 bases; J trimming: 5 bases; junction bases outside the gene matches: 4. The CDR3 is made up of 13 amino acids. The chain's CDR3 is CASSSWTGNEQYF. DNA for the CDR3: TGTGCCAGCAGTTCATGGACAGGGAACGAGCAGTACTTC.

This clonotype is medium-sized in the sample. CDR3 in DNA: TGCAGTGCTAGAGATTTGGACAGCGGCACCGGTCAGCCCCAGCATTTT. Protein product: CSARDLDSGTGQPQHF. The rearrangement joins TRBV20-1 to TRBJ1-5; a weak D match, TRBD1 (6 bases). The CDR3 length is 16 residues. Germline V lookup: CDR1 DFQATT, CDR2 SNEGSKA (reference sequence). Trimming stripped 0 bases from V and 6 bases from J, with 18 bases between.

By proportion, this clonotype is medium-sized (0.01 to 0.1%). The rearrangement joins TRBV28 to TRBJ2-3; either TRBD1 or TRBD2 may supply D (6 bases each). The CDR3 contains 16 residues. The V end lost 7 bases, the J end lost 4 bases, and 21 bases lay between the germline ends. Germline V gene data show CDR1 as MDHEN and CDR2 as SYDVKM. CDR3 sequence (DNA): TGTGCCAGCATTCCCGTCGGGGGCGTCCGTGCAGATACGCAGTATTTT. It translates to CASIPVGGVRADTQYF.

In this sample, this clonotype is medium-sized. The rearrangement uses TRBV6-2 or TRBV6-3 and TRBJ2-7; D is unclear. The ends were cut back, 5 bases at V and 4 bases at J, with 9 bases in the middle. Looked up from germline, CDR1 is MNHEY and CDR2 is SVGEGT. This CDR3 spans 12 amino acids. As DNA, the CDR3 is TGTGCCAGCAGTGACGAACGATACGAGCAGTACTTC. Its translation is CASSDERYEQYF.

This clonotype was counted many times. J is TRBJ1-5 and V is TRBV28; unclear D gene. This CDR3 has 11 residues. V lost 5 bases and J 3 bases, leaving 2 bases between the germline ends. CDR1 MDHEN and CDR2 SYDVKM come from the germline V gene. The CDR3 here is CASSPNQPQHF. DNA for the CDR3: TGTGCCAGCAGTCCCAATCAGCCCCAGCATTTT.

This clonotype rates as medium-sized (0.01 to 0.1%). CDR3 nucleotides: TGCGCCAGCAGCCCAAAAACTAGCCGGAGCTCCTACGAGCAGTACTTC. Translated: CASSPKTSRSSYEQYF. The rearrangement joins TRBV5-1 to TRBJ2-7; possibly TRBD2 for D (6 bases). With 4 bases removed from V and 0 bases from J, the gap between germline ends came to 17 bases. Germline assignment: CDR1 SGHRS and CDR2 YFSETQ. This CDR3 has 16 amino acids.

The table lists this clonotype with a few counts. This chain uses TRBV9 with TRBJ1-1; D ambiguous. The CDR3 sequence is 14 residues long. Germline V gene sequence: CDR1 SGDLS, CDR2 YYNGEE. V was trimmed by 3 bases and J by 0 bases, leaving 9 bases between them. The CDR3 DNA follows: TGTGCCAGCAGCGCAGAGGCCATGAACACTGAAGCTTTCTTT. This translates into CASSAEAMNTEAFF.

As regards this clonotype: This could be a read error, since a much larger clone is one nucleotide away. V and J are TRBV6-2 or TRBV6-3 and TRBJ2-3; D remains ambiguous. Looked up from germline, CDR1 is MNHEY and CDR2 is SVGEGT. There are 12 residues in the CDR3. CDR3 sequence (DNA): TGTGCCAACAGTTATCCGGGTGTTACGCAGTATTTT. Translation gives CANSYPGVTQYF.

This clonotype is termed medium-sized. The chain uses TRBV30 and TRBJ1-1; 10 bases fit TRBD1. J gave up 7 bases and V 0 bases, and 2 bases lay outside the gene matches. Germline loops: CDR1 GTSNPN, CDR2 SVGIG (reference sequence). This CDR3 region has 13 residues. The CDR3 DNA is TGTGCCTGGAGTGTCGGGACAGGGGTTGAAGCTTTCTTT. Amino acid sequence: CAWSVGTGVEAFF.

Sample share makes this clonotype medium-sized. The CDR3 region is CASSYSVTANTEAFF. In DNA form, the CDR3 reads TGTGCCAGCAGTTACTCTGTGACGGCGAACACTGAAGCTTTCTTT. V and J are TRBV6-2 or TRBV6-3 and TRBJ1-1; D not resolved. V shed 0 bases and J shed 1 base, with 9 bases lying between them. This CDR3 is 15 amino acids long. Germline CDR1 is MNHEY and CDR2 is SVGEGT.

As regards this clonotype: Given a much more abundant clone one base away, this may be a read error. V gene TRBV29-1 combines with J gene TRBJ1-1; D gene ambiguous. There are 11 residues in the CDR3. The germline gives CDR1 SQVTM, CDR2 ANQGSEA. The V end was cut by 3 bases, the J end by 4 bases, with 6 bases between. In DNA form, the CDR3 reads TGCAGCGTTGAGATGAGCACTGAAGCTTTCTTT. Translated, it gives CSVEMSTEAFF.

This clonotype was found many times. DNA of the CDR3: TGTGCCAGCAGGTTCTTTGGGACAGTTAGCAATCAGCCCCAGCATTTT. Translated, it gives CASRFFGTVSNQPQHF. The chain is built from TRBV12-3 or TRBV12-4 and TRBJ1-5; 7 bases fit TRBD1. The junction had 8 bases not matched to a gene; V was cut back by 6 bases and J by 0 bases. This CDR3 is 16 amino acids long.

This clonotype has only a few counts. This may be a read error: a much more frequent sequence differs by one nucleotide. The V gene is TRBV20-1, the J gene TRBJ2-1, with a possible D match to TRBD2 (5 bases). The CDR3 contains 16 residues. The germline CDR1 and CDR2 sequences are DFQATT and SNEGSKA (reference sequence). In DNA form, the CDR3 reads TGCAGTGCTAGAAGAAGCGGTCCTAGCTCCTACAATGGGCAGTTCTTC. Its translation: CSARRSGPSSYNGQFF.

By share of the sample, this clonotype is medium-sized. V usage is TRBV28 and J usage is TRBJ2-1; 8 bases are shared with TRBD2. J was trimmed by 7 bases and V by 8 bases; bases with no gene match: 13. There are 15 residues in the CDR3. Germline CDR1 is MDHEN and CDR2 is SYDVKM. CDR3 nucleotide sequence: TGTGCCAGCCTAACCGGGACTAGAATTAGGAATGAGCAGTTCTTC. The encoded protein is CASLTGTRIRNEQFF.

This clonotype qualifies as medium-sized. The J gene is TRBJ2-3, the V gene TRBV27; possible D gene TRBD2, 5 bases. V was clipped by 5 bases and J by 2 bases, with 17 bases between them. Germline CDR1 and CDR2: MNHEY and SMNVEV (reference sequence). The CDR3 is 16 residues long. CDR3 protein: CASSLLSGMHTDTQYF. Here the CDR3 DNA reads TGTGCCAGCAGTCTACTTTCCGGGATGCACACAGATACGCAGTATTTT.

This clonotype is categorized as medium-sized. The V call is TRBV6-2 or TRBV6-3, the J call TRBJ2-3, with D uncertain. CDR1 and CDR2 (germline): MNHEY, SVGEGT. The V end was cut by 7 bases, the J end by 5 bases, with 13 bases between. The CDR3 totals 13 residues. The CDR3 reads CASTPTFGDTQYF. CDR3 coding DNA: TGTGCCAGCACCCCGACCTTTGGAGATACGCAGTATTTT.